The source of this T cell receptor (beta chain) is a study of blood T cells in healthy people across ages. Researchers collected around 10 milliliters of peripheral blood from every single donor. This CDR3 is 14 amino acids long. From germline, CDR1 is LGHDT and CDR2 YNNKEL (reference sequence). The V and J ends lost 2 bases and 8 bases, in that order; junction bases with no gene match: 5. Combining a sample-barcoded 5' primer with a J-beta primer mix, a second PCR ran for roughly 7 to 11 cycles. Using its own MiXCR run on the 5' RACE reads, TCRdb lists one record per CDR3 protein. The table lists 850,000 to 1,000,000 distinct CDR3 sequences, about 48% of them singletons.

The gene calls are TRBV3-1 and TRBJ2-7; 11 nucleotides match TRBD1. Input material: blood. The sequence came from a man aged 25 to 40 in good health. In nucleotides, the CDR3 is TGTGCCAGCAGCCAAATGGGACAGGGGGTTAAGCAGTACTTC. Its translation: CASSQMGQGVKQYF.